Below, 26 T cell receptor beta chains from the same sample are listed, as sequenced in a study of cytomegalovirus exposure and HLA in healthy donors. The PCR ran on 60 Vbeta and 13 Jbeta primers. Some clones are missing from TCRdb's copy, which holds only in-frame ones; the method was immunoSEQ multiplex PCR. Of over 150,000 clones detected, around 80% appear once; the ten largest clones hold around 4%. Sequenced sample: PBMCs. The receptors were sampled from a man aged 40-49 years in good health and CMV-seronegative.

The rearrangement joins TRBV18 to TRBJ2-5; D gene ambiguous. V was clipped by 3 bases and J by 5 bases, with 19 bases between them. CDR3 length equals 16 residues. Germline CDR1 and CDR2: KGHSH and LQKENI. CDR3 in DNA: TGTGCCAGCTCACCCCTGGGTACTGGAGTTAAGGAGACCCAGTACTTC. This gives the protein CASSPLGTGVKETQYF. The full variable domain, completed using reference TRBV18 and TRBJ2-5, is NAGVMQNPRHLVRRRGQEARLRCSPMKGHSHVYWYRQLPEEGLKFMVYLQKENIIDESGMPKERFSAEFPKEGPSILRIQQVVRGDSAAYFCASSPLGTGVKETQYFGPGTRLLVL.

The V gene is TRBV30, the J gene TRBJ2-1; D unresolved. Germline CDR1 reads GTSNPN; CDR2 reads SVGIG (reference sequence). V gave up 3 bases and J gave up 0 bases, with 9 bases separating them. The CDR3 contains 14 residues. The CDR3 DNA is TGTGCCTGGAGGCACCTGAGCTCCTACAATGAGCAGTTCTTC. Residues: CAWRHLSSYNEQFF.

The gene calls are TRBV7-9 and TRBJ1-3; the D gene is possibly TRBD1 (6 bases). The length of the CDR3 is 15 residues. The germline V gene has CDR1 SEHNR and CDR2 FQNEAQ (reference sequence). V lost 8 bases and J lost 0, with 14 bases in between. Here the CDR3 DNA reads TGTGCCAGCCATACGACAGGCCCCTCTGGAAACACCATATATTTT. This gives the protein CASHTTGPSGNTIYF.

CDR3 loop: CASSQQQGASGELFF. CDR3 DNA sequence: TGTGCCAGCAGTCAACAACAGGGGGCTTCCGGGGAGCTGTTTTTT. The chain couples TRBV6-1 to TRBJ2-2; the match to TRBD1 covers 9 bases. Per germline, CDR1 MNHNS and CDR2 SASEGT. The length of the CDR3 is 15 residues. The V gene end was trimmed by 5 bases and the J gene end by 6 bases; junction bases not matched to a gene: 7.

The rearrangement joins TRBV6-6 to TRBJ1-1; D is undetermined. V gave up 5 bases and J gave up 0 bases, with 13 bases separating them. This CDR3 has 15 amino acids. CDR1 is MNHNY and CDR2 is SVGAGI in the germline V gene (reference sequence). The CDR3 bases are TGTGCCAGCAGTCTTACGTCAGGATTGAACACTGAAGCTTTCTTT. As protein: CASSLTSGLNTEAFF.

The chain links TRBV7-2 to TRBJ1-1; 9 nucleotides line up with TRBD1. Germline CDR1 and CDR2: SGHTA and FQGNSA. V lost 6 bases, J lost 5 bases, and 7 bases stayed unmatched. This CDR3 has 14 amino acids. CDR3 sequence: CASSQDRGRTEAFF. CDR3 DNA sequence: TGTGCCAGCAGTCAGGACAGGGGAAGGACTGAAGCTTTCTTT.

The J gene is TRBJ1-4, the V gene TRBV7-2; possible D gene TRBD1, 5 bases. Germline lookup yields CDR1 SGHTA and CDR2 FQGNSA. This CDR3 is built from 15 residues. V gave up 5 bases and J gave up 2 bases, with 12 bases separating them. DNA of the CDR3: TGTGCCAGCAGCCCCCGACAGTCCACTAATGAAAAACTGTTTTTT. Translated, it gives CASSPRQSTNEKLFF.

V gene TRBV10-3 combines with J gene TRBJ2-7; D uncertain. CDR1 ENHRY and CDR2 SYGVKD come from the germline V gene. Trimming removed 2 bases at V and 3 bases at J, with 5 bases between. The CDR3 runs 12 residues. Here the CDR3 reads CAISETSYEQYF. CDR3 DNA: TGTGCCATCAGTGAGACGAGCTACGAGCAGTACTTC.

This sequence joins TRBV28 and TRBJ1-6; 8 bases are a match to TRBD1. CDR3 length: 14 amino acids. V dropped 6 bases and J dropped 6; count of bases not matched to a gene: 4. Germline lookup yields CDR1 MDHEN and CDR2 SYDVKM. The CDR3 DNA reads TGTGCCAGCAGCGGGACAGGAGTTAATTCACCCCTCCACTTT. It is translated as CASSGTGVNSPLHF. The full variable domain, rest sourced from reference TRBV28 and TRBJ1-6, is DVKVTQSSRYLVKRTGEKVFLECVQDMDHENMFWYRQDPGLGLRLIYFSYDVKMKEKGDIPEGYSVSREKKERFSLILESASTNQTSMYLCASSGTGVNSPLHFGNGTRLTVT.

V is TRBV29-1 and J is TRBJ1-1; D not certain. V lost 4 bases, J lost 5 bases, and 8 bases lay in between. The CDR3 spans 11 residues. The germline V gene encodes CDR1 SQVTM and CDR2 ANQGSEA. The CDR3 loop reads CSVVSSTEAFF. In nucleotides, the CDR3 is TGCAGCGTTGTGTCTTCGACTGAAGCTTTCTTT.

The chain links TRBV6-1 to TRBJ1-2, with a weak D call TRBD1 (6 bases). V was trimmed by 1 base and J by 4 bases, leaving 10 bases between them. This CDR3 is built from 14 residues. Germline V CDR1 and CDR2: MNHNS, SASEGT. The CDR3 DNA sequence: TGTGCCAGCAGTGAAGAAGGGACAACCTATGGCTACACCTTC. It codes for CASSEEGTTYGYTF.

The chain carries TRBV6-6 and TRBJ2-7; D perhaps matches TRBD2 (5 bases). CDR1 is MNHNY, CDR2 SVGAGI, per germline (reference sequence). V gave up 8 bases and J gave up 0 bases, with 8 bases separating them. CDR3 length equals 12 residues. For the CDR3, the DNA is TGTGCCAGCTCGGGGAGCTCCTACGAGCAGTACTTC. Protein sequence: CASSGSSYEQYF.

The chain is built from TRBV10-3 and TRBJ1-3, with D unclear. V was shortened by 9 bases and J by 0 bases, with 9 bases between the two germline ends. Germline lookup yields CDR1 ENHRY and CDR2 SYGVKD. CDR3 length: 13 amino acids. CDR3 DNA sequence: TGTGCCATGGCGGGCTCCTCTGGAAACACCATATATTTT. Translation gives CAMAGSSGNTIYF.

This clone was recorded only once. V usage is TRBV14 and J usage is TRBJ2-7; 10 bases align to TRBD1. This CDR3 comprises 15 residues. V lost 3 bases to trimming and J lost 2 bases; unmatched junction nucleotides: 4. CDR1 and CDR2 (germline): SGHDN, FVKESK. This chain's CDR3 is CASSQRQGATYEQYF. The CDR3 DNA reads as TGTGCCAGCAGCCAGAGACAGGGGGCCACCTACGAGCAGTACTTC.

In this sample, this clone turned up a few times. The rearrangement uses TRBV7-9 and TRBJ2-1; 8 positions match TRBD2. The V gene end was trimmed by 1 base and the J gene end by 9 bases; junction bases not matched to a gene: 8. The CDR3 runs to 15 residues. The germline V gene has CDR1 SEHNR and CDR2 FQNEAQ (reference sequence). CDR3 in DNA: TGTGCCAGCAGCTTAGACGGGGGGGCCGTTGGTGAGCAGTTCTTC. It codes for CASSLDGGAVGEQFF.

The chain couples TRBV18 to TRBJ1-1, with 9 bases aligning to TRBD1. CDR3 length: 15 residues. Germline V lookup: CDR1 KGHSH, CDR2 LQKENI. V was clipped by 6 bases and J by 7 bases; unmatched bases: 12. The CDR3 bases are TGTGCCAGCTCGGAGCAAACCGGGACAGGGAGTGAAGCTTTCTTT. This gives the protein CASSEQTGTGSEAFF.

As DNA, the CDR3 is TGTGCCAGCAGCCAACCCGGTAACGAAGAGACCCAGTACTTC. Residues: CASSQPGNEETQYF. The V and J genes are TRBV4-2 and TRBJ2-5, with no clear D. Looked up from germline, CDR1 is LGHNA and CDR2 is YNFKEQ. The CDR3 contains 14 residues. V gave up 2 bases and J gave up 3 bases, with 10 bases separating them.

The sample holds a few counts of this clone. The V and J genes are TRBV6-1 and TRBJ1-6, with 10 nucleotides matching TRBD1. The V gene's germline CDR1 is MNHNS and CDR2 SASEGT. The CDR3 extends over 15 amino acids. V dropped 10 bases and J dropped 7; count of bases not matched to a gene: 10. The CDR3 DNA reads as TGTGCCACAGCGCCTGGGACAGGGGCCAATTCACCCCTCCACTTT. Its protein product is CATAPGTGANSPLHF.

The table lists this clone with a few counts. At the DNA level, this CDR3 is encoded by other sequences in the same sample as well. The V and J genes are TRBV30 and TRBJ2-5; 7 nucleotides agree with TRBD1. J lost 3 bases, V lost 2 bases, and 6 bases had no gene match. CDR3 length: 14 residues. The germline gives CDR1 GTSNPN, CDR2 SVGIG (reference sequence). The DNA of the CDR3 is TGTGCCTGGAGTCCCCTCACAGGGGAAGAGACCCAGTACTTC. Its translation: CAWSPLTGEETQYF.

This chain connects TRBV4-2 to TRBJ1-2, with D unclear. The germline gives CDR1 LGHNA, CDR2 YNFKEQ. Between the trimmed V and J ends, which lost 0 bases and 4 bases, there was a span of 6 bases. The CDR3 is 13 residues long. CDR3 DNA: TGTGCCAGCAGCCAAGAAATGGCCTATGGCTACACCTTC. Translated, it gives CASSQEMAYGYTF.

This sequence joins TRBV10-3 and TRBJ2-2; 10 nucleotides line up with TRBD1. From germline, CDR1 is ENHRY and CDR2 SYGVKD. The CDR3 is 14 amino acids. V trimming: 6 bases; J trimming: 5 bases; junction bases outside the gene matches: 3. The CDR3 region has the DNA TGTGCCATCAGAACGGGACAGGGGACCGGGGAGCTGTTTTTT. It is translated as CAIRTGQGTGELFF.

This clone was observed once. V and J are TRBV7-9 and TRBJ1-2; a weak D match, TRBD1 (6 bases). Looked up from germline, CDR1 is SEHNR and CDR2 is FQNEAQ (reference sequence). This CDR3 spans 12 amino acids. The V and J ends lost 4 bases and 7 bases respectively, with 10 bases between them. CDR3 DNA sequence: TGTGCCAGCAGCTACAACAGGGCTGGCTACACCTTC. It codes for CASSYNRAGYTF.

The chain is built from TRBV7-2 and TRBJ1-2; 10 bases map to TRBD1. V shed 5 bases and J 5 bases; nucleotides not matched to a gene: 2. Per the germline V gene, CDR1 is SGHTA and CDR2 is FQGNSA. The CDR3 runs to 13 residues. The CDR3 sequence is CASSTGQGYGYTF. The DNA of the CDR3 is TGTGCCAGCAGCACGGGACAGGGGTATGGCTACACCTTC.

This chain joins TRBV2 and TRBJ2-1; 9 nucleotides agree with TRBD2. Per the germline V gene, CDR1 is SNHLY and CDR2 is FYNNEI. This CDR3 is 15 amino acids long. V dropped 8 bases and J dropped 6; count of bases not matched to a gene: 11. CDR3 nucleotides: TGTGCCAGCGGTAGTCTTAGCGGGGGTGGCAATGAGCAGTTCTTC. Residues: CASGSLSGGGNEQFF. Full variable domain (missing parts from reference TRBV2 and TRBJ2-1): EPEVTQTPSHQVTQMGQEVILRCVPISNHLYFYWYRQILGQKVEFLVSFYNNEISEKSEIFDDQFSVERPDGSNFTLKIRSTKLEDSAMYFCASGSLSGGGNEQFFGPGTRLTVL.

This chain joins TRBV10-3 and TRBJ2-7; tentatively, D is TRBD2 (6 bases). Germline CDR1 is ENHRY and CDR2 is SYGVKD. The ends were cut back, 6 bases at V and 5 bases at J, with 14 bases in the middle. This CDR3 is 13 amino acids long. Written as DNA, the CDR3 is TGTGCCATCAGGGACGGGGGAGTCGACGAGCAGTACTTC. Protein sequence: CAIRDGGVDEQYF.

This clone was detected only a few times. The gene calls are TRBV4-2 and TRBJ1-2; D unclear. From germline, CDR1 is LGHNA and CDR2 YNFKEQ. V was clipped by 0 bases and J by 3 bases, with 8 bases between them. There are 14 residues in the CDR3. CDR3 region: CASSQELEDYGYTF. The CDR3 DNA follows: TGTGCCAGCAGCCAAGAGCTAGAGGACTATGGCTACACCTTC.